The entry below gives a single T cell receptor (beta chain) sequence along with its context. TCRdb keeps only in-frame clones here, not all; method: immunoSEQ multiplex PCR. This table holds around 310,000 clones, under 90% found once. The sample originates from a study of blood T cell repertoires in COVID-19. Study at large: Material from acute and convalescent COVID-19 was sourced from the United States, Italy and Spain. Sample material is recorded as cDNA or gDNA derived from T cells, B-cell-depleted T cells, or PBMCs.

The CDR3 is 17 amino acids. CDR1 is MDHEN and CDR2 is SYDVKM in the germline V gene. V lost 11 bases, J lost 8 bases, and 24 bases stayed unmatched. Ages ranged from roughly 18 to 100 years, with residence in around 24 US areas. Allocation to cohorts depended on clinical history reported by the participants. The chain uses TRBV28 and TRBJ1-2; 9 nucleotides match TRBD1. The sequence came from a woman aged 25 to 39 who had recovered from COVID-19. Material: PBMCs or T cells enriched from blood (not recorded which). In nucleotides, the CDR3 is TGTGCCGCCGACCGATCTACAAACAGGGGGCGATATCGGGGCTACACCTTC. It specifies CAADRSTNRGRYRGYTF.